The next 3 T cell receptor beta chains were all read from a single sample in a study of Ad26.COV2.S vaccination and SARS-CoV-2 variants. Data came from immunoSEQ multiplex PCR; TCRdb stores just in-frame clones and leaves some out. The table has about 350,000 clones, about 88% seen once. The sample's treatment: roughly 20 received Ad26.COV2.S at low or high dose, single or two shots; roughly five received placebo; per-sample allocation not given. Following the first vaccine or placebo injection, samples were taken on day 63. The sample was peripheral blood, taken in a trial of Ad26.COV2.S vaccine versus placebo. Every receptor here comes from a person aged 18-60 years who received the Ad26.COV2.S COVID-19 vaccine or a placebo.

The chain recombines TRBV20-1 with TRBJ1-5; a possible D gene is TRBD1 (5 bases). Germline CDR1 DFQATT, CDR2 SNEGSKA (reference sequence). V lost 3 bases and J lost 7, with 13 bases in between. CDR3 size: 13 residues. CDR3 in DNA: TGCAGTGCTAGTAAAGGGACGGGCCAGCCCCAGCATTTT. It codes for CSASKGTGQPQHF.

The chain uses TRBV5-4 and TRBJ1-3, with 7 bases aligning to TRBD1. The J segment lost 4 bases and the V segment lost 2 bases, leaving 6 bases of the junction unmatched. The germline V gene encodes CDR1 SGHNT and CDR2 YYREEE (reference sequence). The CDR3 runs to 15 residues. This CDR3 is CASSLSTGRGNTIYF. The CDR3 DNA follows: TGTGCCAGCAGCTTATCGACAGGGAGAGGAAACACCATATATTTT.

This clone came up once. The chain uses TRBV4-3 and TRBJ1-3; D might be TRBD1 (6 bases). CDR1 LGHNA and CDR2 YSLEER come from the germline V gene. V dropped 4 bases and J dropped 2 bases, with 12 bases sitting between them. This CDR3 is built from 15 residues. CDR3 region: CASSPKDSPGNTIYF. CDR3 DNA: TGCGCCAGCAGCCCAAAGGACAGTCCTGGAAACACCATATATTTT.